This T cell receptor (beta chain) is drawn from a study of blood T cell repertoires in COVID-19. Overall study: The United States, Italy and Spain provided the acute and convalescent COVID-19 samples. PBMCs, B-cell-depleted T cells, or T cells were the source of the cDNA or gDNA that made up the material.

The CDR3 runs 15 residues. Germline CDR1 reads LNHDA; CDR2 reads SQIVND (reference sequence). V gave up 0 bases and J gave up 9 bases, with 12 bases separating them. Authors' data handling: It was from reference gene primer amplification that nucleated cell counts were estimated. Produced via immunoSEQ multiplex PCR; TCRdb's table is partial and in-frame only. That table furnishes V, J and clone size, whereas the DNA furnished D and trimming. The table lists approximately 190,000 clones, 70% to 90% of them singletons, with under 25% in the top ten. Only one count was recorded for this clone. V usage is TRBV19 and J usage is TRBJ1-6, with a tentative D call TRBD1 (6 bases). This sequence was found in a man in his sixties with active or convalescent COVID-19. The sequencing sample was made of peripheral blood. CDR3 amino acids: CASSIDAGARSPLHF. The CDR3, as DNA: TGTGCCAGTAGTATAGACGCGGGGGCGCGTTCACCCCTCCACTTT.